These T cell receptor beta chains were read from a single sample in a study of graft-versus-host responses after intestinal transplantation. The table came from immunoSEQ multiplex PCR; TCRdb's copy has only in-frame clones and leaves some out. The data contain roughly 12,000 clones, about four fifths of them seen just once; the ten biggest clones take up 50%. This material consisted of PBMCs, taken approximately 130 days after transplant. Receptors originate from a human patient who received an intestinal transplant, so some T cells may come from the graft donor. Both conserved end residues are part of each CDR3. A D gene is named only where the DNA matches it firmly. The size entry is marked missing in some rows and otherwise reads once, few, many or a size class.

CDR3aa	CDR3nt	abundance	d_gene	v_gene	j_gene
CASTDRGSSYNEQFF	TGTGCCAGCACTGACAGGGGAAGCTCCTACAATGAGCAGTTCTTC	NA	TRBD1	TRBV6-6	TRBJ2-1
CASSQDSLLAGDYEQYF	TGTGCCAGCAGCCAAGACTCCCTCCTAGCGGGTGACTACGAGCAGTACTTC	NA	TRBD2	TRBV4-2	TRBJ2-7
CASSLDGTTARPQHF	TGCGCCAGCAGCTTGGACGGTACAACTGCTCGGCCCCAGCATTTT	NA	NA	TRBV5-1	TRBJ1-5
CAWSLNYEQYF	TGTGCCTGGAGTCTCAACTACGAGCAGTACTTC	NA	NA	TRBV30	TRBJ2-7
CAISDGGPGLYEQYF	TGTGCCATCAGTGATGGGGGACCAGGCCTCTACGAGCAGTACTTC	NA	NA	TRBV10-3	TRBJ2-7
CASSRTSGSYEQYF	TGTGCCAGCAGCCGGACTAGCGGCTCCTACGAGCAGTACTTC	NA	TRBD2	TRBV6-6	TRBJ2-7
CASSLVAYRGQEDTQYF	TGCGCCAGCAGCTTGGTTGCCTACAGGGGGCAGGAAGATACGCAGTATTTT	NA	TRBD1	TRBV5-1	TRBJ2-3
CASSVDTGPYNEQFF	TGTGCCAGCAGCGTAGATACAGGGCCCTACAATGAGCAGTTCTTC	NA	NA	TRBV9	TRBJ2-1
CASSYRQGGSPLHF	TGTGCCAGCAGCTATCGACAGGGCGGTTCACCCCTCCACTTT	NA	TRBD1	TRBV6-5	TRBJ1-6
CASRTASGRGYEQYF	TGTGCCAGCAGGACGGCTAGCGGGAGGGGCTACGAGCAGTACTTC	NA	TRBD2	TRBV6-1	TRBJ2-7
CASSFGAGEQPQHF	TGCGCCAGCAGCTTTGGGGCAGGGGAACAGCCCCAGCATTTT	few	NA	TRBV5-1	TRBJ1-5
CASSETSGSYNEQFF	TGTGCCAGCAGTGAGACTAGCGGCTCCTACAATGAGCAGTTCTTC	NA	TRBD2	TRBV6-4	TRBJ2-1
CASSFQGEYNEQFF	TGCGCCAGCAGCTTCCAGGGTGAATACAATGAGCAGTTCTTC	NA	NA	TRBV5-1	TRBJ2-1
CAISEEWDSYEQYF	TGTGCCATCAGTGAGGAGTGGGACTCCTACGAGCAGTACTTC	NA	NA	TRBV10-3	TRBJ2-7
CASSLSLWGYEQYF	TGTGCCAGCAGTTTATCCCTTTGGGGTTACGAGCAGTACTTC	few	NA	TRBV27	TRBJ2-7
CASSERREPGEQYF	TGCGCCAGCAGTGAGCGGAGGGAACCCGGCGAGCAGTACTTC	NA	NA	TRBV10-2	TRBJ2-7
CASSQSWLAGLYEQFF	TGTGCCAGCAGCCAATCGTGGCTAGCGGGATTGTATGAGCAGTTCTTC	once	TRBD2	TRBV11-2	TRBJ2-1
CASSPDSGELFF	TGTGCCAGCTCTCCCGACAGCGGGGAGCTGTTTTTT	once	NA	TRBV18	TRBJ2-2
CASSPLTGTAYGYTF	TGTGCCAGCAGCCCGCTGACCGGGACAGCCTATGGCTACACCTTC	NA	TRBD1	TRBV14	TRBJ1-2
CASSLMQGNEKLFF	TGTGCCAGCAGCTTGATGCAGGGAAATGAAAAACTGTTTTTT	few	NA	TRBV7-9	TRBJ1-4
CASSQDLLGLGYEQYF	TGTGCCAGCAGCCAAGATCTATTGGGACTGGGATACGAGCAGTACTTC	NA	NA	TRBV7-9	TRBJ2-7
CASSLHEQYF	TGCGCCAGCAGCTTACACGAGCAGTACTTC	once	NA	TRBV5-1	TRBJ2-7
CASTSLAGAGEQYF	TGTGCCAGTACCTCCTTAGCGGGAGCCGGCGAGCAGTACTTC	NA	TRBD2	TRBV19	TRBJ2-7
CASNRGTGGTEAFF	TGCGCCAGCAATAGGGGGACAGGGGGCACTGAAGCTTTCTTT	NA	TRBD1	TRBV5-1	TRBJ1-1
CASSLGTRDTSNNRKVF	TGCGCCAGCAGCCTCGGGACCCGGGACACCTCCAATAATCGGAAGGTCTTT	NA	NA	TRBV4-1	TRBJ1-1
CASSFRVGGPETQYF	TGTGCCAGCAGTTTTCGAGTTGGGGGCCCGGAGACCCAGTACTTC	NA	NA	TRBV28	TRBJ2-5
CASSLPWGERDTQYF	TGTGCCAGCAGCCTCCCCTGGGGGGAGAGAGATACGCAGTATTTT	NA	NA	TRBV11-3	TRBJ2-3
CASNLGTGGNEQYF	TGCGCCAGTAACCTCGGGACAGGGGGCAACGAGCAGTACTTC	NA	TRBD1	TRBV5-1	TRBJ2-7
CASSSGGGTYTGELFF	TGTGCCAGCAGTTCGGGTGGCGGTACCTACACCGGGGAGCTGTTTTTT	NA	NA	TRBV14	TRBJ2-2
CASSPLAGNGYTF	TGTGCCAGCAGTCCCCTAGCGGGGAATGGCTACACCTTC	NA	NA	TRBV27	TRBJ1-2
CASSQTGAEGSPLHF	TGTGCCAGCTCCCAGACAGGGGCCGAGGGTTCACCCCTCCACTTT	NA	TRBD1	TRBV18	TRBJ1-6
CASSLTSGSGNEQFF	TGTGCCAGCAGCTTGACTAGCGGGAGTGGCAATGAGCAGTTCTTC	once	TRBD2	TRBV5-4	TRBJ2-1
CASSEGVPGLAGGRDTQYF	TGTGCCAGCAGTGAAGGAGTCCCGGGACTAGCGGGAGGAAGGGATACGCAGTATTTT	NA	TRBD2	TRBV6-1	TRBJ2-3
CAISEGGADTQYF	TGTGCCATCAGTGAGGGCGGGGCAGATACGCAGTATTTT	NA	NA	TRBV10-3	TRBJ2-3
CASSEEWGSGNTIYF	TGTGCCAGCAGTGAAGAGTGGGGGTCTGGAAACACCATATATTTT	NA	NA	TRBV6-1	TRBJ1-3
CASSRSPRGPTTNEKLFF	TGTGCCAGCAGCCGGTCTCCCAGGGGCCCCACAACTAATGAAAAACTGTTTTTT	NA	NA	TRBV5-5	TRBJ1-4
CASSLGRLAGVDVELFF	TGTGCCAGCAGCTTAGGGAGGCTAGCGGGAGTTGATGTGGAGCTGTTTTTT	once	TRBD2	TRBV11-1	TRBJ2-2
CASSYSRGRGSNEQFF	TGTGCCAGCAGTTACTCGAGAGGGAGGGGAAGCAATGAGCAGTTCTTC	NA	TRBD2	TRBV6-7	TRBJ2-1
CASSWTGGTEAFF	TGTGCCAGCAGTTGGACAGGGGGGACTGAAGCTTTCTTT	NA	TRBD1	TRBV6-5	TRBJ1-1
CASSPSNYGYTF	TGCGCCAGCTCCCCATCCAACTATGGCTACACCTTC	NA	NA	TRBV5-1	TRBJ1-2
CASRTDGCPSYEQYF	TGTGCCAGCAGGACGGACGGTTGCCCCTCCTACGAGCAGTACTTC	NA	NA	TRBV6-5	TRBJ2-7
CAISDTGGSGDIQYF	TGTGCCATCAGTGATACAGGGGGCAGTGGGGACATTCAGTACTTC	NA	TRBD1	TRBV10-3	TRBJ2-4
CASSLFSRSDTQYF	TGTGCCAGCAGCTTGTTCTCCAGGTCAGATACGCAGTATTTT	NA	NA	TRBV5-6	TRBJ2-3
CASSYSTGGGGYGYTF	TGTGCCAGCAGTTACTCGACGGGCGGTGGGGGCTATGGCTACACCTTC	NA	NA	TRBV6-6	TRBJ1-2
CASAGTGQNIQYF	TGTGCCAGCGCCGGGACAGGTCAAAACATTCAGTACTTC	NA	TRBD1	TRBV27	TRBJ2-4
CASSYGPAYEQYF	TGTGCCAGCAGTTACGGTCCTGCGTACGAGCAGTACTTC	once	NA	TRBV6-6	TRBJ2-7
CASSLERTDTIYF	TGCGCCAGCAGCTTAGAACGAACGGACACCATATATTTT	NA	NA	TRBV5-1	TRBJ1-3
CASSEGTSGANVLTF	TGTGCCAGCAGTGAAGGGACATCTGGGGCCAACGTCCTGACTTTC	few	NA	TRBV6-1	TRBJ2-6
CASSFVGSSGNTIYF	TGTGCCAGCAGCTTTGTAGGTAGCTCTGGAAACACCATATATTTT	NA	NA	TRBV11-2	TRBJ1-3
CASSSPGTGGGSDYGYTF	TGCGCCAGCAGCTCTCCCGGGACAGGGGGGGGATCGGACTATGGCTACACCTTC	few	TRBD1	TRBV5-1	TRBJ1-2
CASSKKGQGRAEAFF	TGTGCCAGCAGCAAAAAAGGACAGGGGCGTGCTGAAGCTTTCTTT	NA	NA	TRBV21-1	TRBJ1-1
CASSSRPGLDYIQYF	TGTGCCAGCAGCTCGCGGCCGGGACTAGACTACATTCAGTACTTC	once	TRBD2	TRBV7-3	TRBJ2-4
CASSPLGGVGELFF	TGTGCCAGCAGCCCCCTAGGGGGTGTCGGGGAGCTGTTTTTT	NA	NA	TRBV7-3	TRBJ2-2
CASSVVARSDYEQYF	TGTGCCAGCAGCGTAGTGGCTAGGAGTGACTACGAGCAGTACTTC	once	NA	TRBV9	TRBJ2-7
CASGGGNGNTIYF	TGTGCCAGCGGCGGGGGTAATGGAAACACCATATATTTT	NA	NA	TRBV6-1	TRBJ1-3